The T cell receptor beta chain described here comes from a study of response to subunit inactivated influenza vaccine. Overall study results and limits: It was suggested by the authors that few new T cells are recruited by each seasonal influenza vaccination.

The CDR3 is made up of 15 amino acids. CDR1 is SGHDN and CDR2 is FVKESK in the germline V gene. The trim removed 1 base at V and 6 bases at J, leaving 4 bases unmatched. Each CDR3 protein is one row after TCRdb ran MiXCR on the RT-PCR reads. Among about 780,000 distinct CDR3 sequences listed, roughly 18% were seen once. A word on this clonotype: The antigen is not known.

The source is a man in his forties or fifties who received an inactivated influenza vaccine. This sequence joins TRBV14 and TRBJ2-1; 9 nucleotides align to TRBD2. Source: PBMCs from blood, taken less than 6 days after vaccination. In nucleotides, the CDR3 is TGTGCCAGCAGCCAAGCCGGACTAGCGCTCAATGAGCAGTTCTTC. Amino acids: CASSQAGLALNEQFF.